One and the same sample provided the 4 T cell receptor beta chains below, sequenced in a study of cytomegalovirus exposure and HLA in healthy donors. Primers: 60 Vbeta forward and 13 Jbeta reverse. The method was immunoSEQ multiplex PCR; TCRdb's version includes in-frame clones alone and lacks a portion of them. The sample contains around 72,000 clones, 60% to 75% of which appear only once. The specimen was PBMCs. These receptor sequences come from a man aged 35-49 years in good health and CMV-seropositive.

The chain couples TRBV5-4 to TRBJ1-1; no firm D call. The germline V and J ends were trimmed by 2 bases and 5 bases, with 7 bases remaining between them. CDR1 and CDR2 from the germline V gene are SGHNT and YYREEE (reference sequence). The CDR3 extends over 12 amino acids. The CDR3 coding sequence is TGTGCCAGCAGCTTTCCGGGAACTGAAGCTTTCTTT. Translating gives CASSFPGTEAFF.

V and J are TRBV4-2 and TRBJ2-5, with TRBD2 matching 15 bases. Germline values: CDR1 LGHNA, CDR2 YNFKEQ. J gave up 2 bases and V 3 bases, and 1 base lay outside the gene matches. CDR3 length equals 16 residues. The CDR3 loop reads CASSHGTSGRQETQYF. CDR3 nucleotides: TGTGCCAGCAGCCACGGGACTAGCGGGAGGCAAGAGACCCAGTACTTC.

The chain carries TRBV20-1 and TRBJ2-7; D uncertain. In germline, CDR1 is DFQATT, CDR2 SNEGSKA (reference sequence). The CDR3 extends over 10 amino acids. Trimming took off 3 bases at V and 6 bases at J, with 6 bases between the two ends. Here the CDR3 reads CSASYLEQYF. The DNA for the CDR3 is TGCAGTGCTAGTTATCTCGAGCAGTACTTC.

This rearrangement joins TRBV7-8 to TRBJ1-6; 8 bases line up with TRBD1. This CDR3 is 14 amino acids long. The V and J ends lost 7 bases and 10 bases, in that order; junction bases with no gene match: 9. The germline gives CDR1 SGHVS, CDR2 FQNEAQ. CDR3 DNA: TGTGCCAGCACCGTAGACAGGGGAAACTCACCCCTCCACTTT. This encodes CASTVDRGNSPLHF.